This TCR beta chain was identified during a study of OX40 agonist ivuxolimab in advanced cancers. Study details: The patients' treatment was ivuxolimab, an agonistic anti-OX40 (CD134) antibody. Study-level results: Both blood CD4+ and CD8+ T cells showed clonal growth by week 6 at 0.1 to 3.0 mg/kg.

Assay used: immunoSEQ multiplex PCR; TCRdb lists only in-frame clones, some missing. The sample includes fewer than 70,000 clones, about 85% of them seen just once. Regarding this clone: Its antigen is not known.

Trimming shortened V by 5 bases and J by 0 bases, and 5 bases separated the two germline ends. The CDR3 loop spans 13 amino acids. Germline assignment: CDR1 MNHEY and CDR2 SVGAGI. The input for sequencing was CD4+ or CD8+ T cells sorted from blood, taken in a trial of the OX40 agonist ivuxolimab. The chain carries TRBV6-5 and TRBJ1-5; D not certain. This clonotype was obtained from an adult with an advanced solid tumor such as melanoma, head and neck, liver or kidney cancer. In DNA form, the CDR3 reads TGTGCCAGCAGTCAAGATAGCAATCAGCCCCAGCATTTT. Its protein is CASSQDSNQPQHF.